The T cell receptor beta chain described here comes from a study of CD8+CD57+ T cells in acquired aplastic anemia. Study-level information: Recorded DNA amounts for sorted CD4+ and CD8+ cells had an average of approximately 3 ug. Study-wide findings and caveats: Patients and controls were found to share fewer than 35 CD8+ CDR3 sequences.

This clonotype was detected a few times. Its antigen is as yet unknown. The CDR3 contains 16 residues. Germline-derived CDR1 and CDR2 are SGHDN and FVKESK. The germline V and J ends were trimmed by 4 bases and 0 bases, with 15 bases remaining between them. Genomic DNA acted as the template from which TCR beta VDJ combination and CDR3 sequence profiling were carried out. TCRdb fed the reads into MiXCR, producing one record per CDR3 protein. The sample lists hundreds of thousands of distinct CDR3 sequences, 25% to 40% occurring once. Those patients picked for sequencing had displayed CD8+CD57+ cell expansion on flow cytometry. No therapy had been given to the patients at the time of blood sampling.

This clonotype was sampled from a human donor with aplastic anemia. V is TRBV14 and J is TRBJ1-1, with unresolved D. Sequencing was performed on sorted CD4+, CD8+, or CD8+CD57+ T cells (not recorded which) from PBMCs. The CDR3 DNA follows: TGTGCCAGCAGCCCTGGAGGGATATGGATGAACACTGAAGCTTTCTTT. Translated, it gives CASSPGGIWMNTEAFF.